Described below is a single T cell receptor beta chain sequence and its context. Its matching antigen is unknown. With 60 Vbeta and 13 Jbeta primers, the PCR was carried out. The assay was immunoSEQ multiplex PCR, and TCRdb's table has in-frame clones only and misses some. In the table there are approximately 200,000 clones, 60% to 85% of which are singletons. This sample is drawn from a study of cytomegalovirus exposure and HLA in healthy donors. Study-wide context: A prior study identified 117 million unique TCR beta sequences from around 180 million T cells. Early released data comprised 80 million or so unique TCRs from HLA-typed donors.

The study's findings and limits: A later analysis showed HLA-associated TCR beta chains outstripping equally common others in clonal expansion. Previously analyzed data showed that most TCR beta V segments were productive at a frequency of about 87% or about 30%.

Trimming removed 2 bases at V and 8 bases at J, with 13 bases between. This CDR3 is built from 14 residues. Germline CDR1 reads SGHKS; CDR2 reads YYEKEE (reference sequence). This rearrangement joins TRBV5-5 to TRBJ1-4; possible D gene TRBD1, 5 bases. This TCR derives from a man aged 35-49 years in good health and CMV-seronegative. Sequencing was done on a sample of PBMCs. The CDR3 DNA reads TGTGCCAGCAGCTTTGGGGGGGAAATCGAAAAACTGTTTTTT. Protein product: CASSFGGEIEKLFF. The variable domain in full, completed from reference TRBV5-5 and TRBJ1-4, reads DAGVTQSPTHLIKTRGQQVTLRCSPISGHKSVSWYQQVLGQGPQFIFQYYEKEERGRGNFPDRFSARQFPNYSSELNVNALLLGDSALYLCASSFGGEIEKLFFGSGTQLSVL.